One and the same sample provided the 6 T cell receptor beta chains below, sequenced in a study of shared clonotypes between healthy human individuals. Sequenced by immunoSEQ multiplex PCR; TCRdb stores in-frame clones only, minus some. This sample yields about 2,200,000 clones, of which 85% to 95% are seen a single time; 1.5% to 2% belongs to the top ten. The naive CD8 population came from CD45RO-negative cells selected for CCR7, without terminally differentiated effector memory CD45RA+ cells. Specimen: naive CD8+ T cells from PBMCs. The receptor set was obtained from a man between 18 and 29 years old in good health. Some clones in this sample may be carry-over from other donors' samples.

This chain uses TRBV4-3 with TRBJ2-7, with TRBD1 identical over 7 bases. The CDR3 covers 15 residues. V was pared by 0 bases and J by 3 bases, with 5 bases of the junction left unmatched. In germline, CDR1 is LGHNA, CDR2 YSLEER. The CDR3 loop is CASSQERDSGYEQYF. The CDR3 DNA follows: TGCGCCAGCAGCCAAGAACGGGACAGTGGCTACGAGCAGTACTTC.

The chain couples TRBV19 to TRBJ2-4; D is unclear. V was clipped by 4 bases and J by 0 bases, with 7 bases between them. The germline V gene encodes CDR1 LNHDA and CDR2 SQIVND (reference sequence). The CDR3 has 14 residues. The CDR3 is CASSSSLAKNIQYF. CDR3 in DNA: TGTGCCAGTAGTAGTAGTTTAGCCAAAAACATTCAGTACTTC.

The chain joins TRBV6-1 to TRBJ2-5; weak D call: TRBD1 (5 bases). Germline values: CDR1 MNHNS, CDR2 SASEGT. The CDR3 runs 15 residues. The germline V and J ends were trimmed by 7 bases and 3 bases, with 18 bases remaining between them. The CDR3 nucleotides read TGTGCCAGCACCCCCAAGACAGTTACCGAAGAGACCCAGTACTTC. It encodes CASTPKTVTEETQYF.

The gene calls are TRBV19 and TRBJ1-2; no clear D. Germline assignment: CDR1 LNHDA and CDR2 SQIVND (reference sequence). Trimming shortened V by 8 bases and J by 4 bases, and 5 bases separated the two germline ends. This CDR3 is built from 10 residues. The CDR3 sequence is CASSAYGYTF. Written as DNA, the CDR3 is TGTGCCAGTTCAGCCTATGGCTACACCTTC.

V gene TRBV27 combines with J gene TRBJ2-6; possible D gene TRBD1, 5 bases. Trimming stripped 8 bases from V and 0 bases from J, with 11 bases between. The CDR3 has 15 amino acids. CDR1 is MNHEY, CDR2 SMNVEV, per germline (reference sequence). In DNA form, the CDR3 reads TGTGCCAGCGGGGAAAGGGGCTCTGGGGCCAACGTCCTGACTTTC. Protein sequence: CASGERGSGANVLTF.

This clone was counted once. The rearrangement joins TRBV27 to TRBJ1-5; D not resolved. The germline V and J ends were trimmed by 2 bases and 6 bases, with 11 bases remaining between them. This CDR3 has 14 residues. Germline values: CDR1 MNHEY, CDR2 SMNVEV (reference sequence). The CDR3 nucleotides read TGTGCCAGCAGTTTACTCGGGTGGGGTCAGCCCCAGCATTTT. Its protein product is CASSLLGWGQPQHF.